This T cell receptor beta chain originates from a study of blood T cell repertoires in COVID-19. In germline, CDR1 is SNHLY, CDR2 FYNNEI. The CDR3 loop spans 15 amino acids. The junction had 5 bases not matched to a gene; V was cut back by 3 bases and J by 3 bases. Profiled with immunoSEQ multiplex PCR; TCRdb holds only in-frame clones, not every one. The sample lists just under 65,000 clones; more than 75% were seen once. The chain couples TRBV2 to TRBJ2-7; TRBD2 aligns across 10 bases. The sequencing sample was made of peripheral blood. The origin of this receptor is a human donor in a cohort sampled during active COVID-19. The CDR3 spells CASSDGSGGRYEQYF. CDR3 nucleotide sequence: TGTGCCAGCAGTGATGGTAGCGGGGGGCGCTACGAGCAGTACTTC.